This TCR beta chain stems from a study of vaccination and CD4 T cells after COVID-19. Study at large: In the convalescent cohort, there were six males and four females, two of them Hispanic. Cells were stimulated with overlapping spike peptides from SARS-CoV-2, HCoV-NL63, HCoV-OC43 and HCoV-229E. Study-wide results and limits: Relatively few convalescent patients and no early post-infection timepoints were analyzed.

This clonotype was picked up a small number of times. Its antigen is as yet unknown. The length of the CDR3 is 12 residues. V lost 3 bases and J 6 bases, leaving 12 bases between the germline ends. Germline V lookup: CDR1 DFQATT, CDR2 SNEGSKA (reference sequence). Described treatment: approximately 11-day PBMC culture with coronavirus spike peptide pools or control peptides (ViraFEST assay). Gathered ahead of the COVID-19 pandemic (2011-2018) were the CD4+ T cells of the unexposed donor. Peptide pools at 8.5 to 10 ug/ml stimulated 2 million or so PBMCs per well with about 10 IU/ml IL-2. Sequenced with the Oncomine TCR Beta short-read assay was DNA taken from cultured CD4+ T cells. MiXCR was run by TCRdb on the PCR reads, yielding one entry per CDR3 protein. The repertoire consists of fewer than 8,500 distinct CDR3 sequences, with 36% occurring once and the leading ten covering more than 25%.

J is TRBJ2-7 and V is TRBV20-1, with unresolved D. The clonotype was recovered from a human donor in good health. Specimen: CD4+ T cells from blood, cultured in vitro. DNA of the CDR3: TGCAGTGCTAGTCATATACGAGGCGAGCAGTACTTC. The encoded protein is CSASHIRGEQYF.